This T cell receptor (beta chain) was recovered during a study of tumor-infiltrating lymphocytes in primary liver carcinoma. The CDR3 has 15 amino acids. CDR1 is MNHEY, CDR2 SVGAGI, per germline. V lost 8 bases to trimming and J lost 4 bases, with 20 bases between them. TCR beta cDNA was made from 450 to 600 ng total RNA with a constant-region primer. Sequencing libraries for TCR beta derived from three nested multiplex PCR rounds that used slightly modified ARM-PCR. A C-beta reverse primer and TRBV1-TRBV30 forward primers served in each of the first two PCR rounds, at ten to eleven cycles apiece. TCRdb recomputed calls from the multiplex PCR reads with MiXCR, one row per CDR3 protein. The sample lists 60,000 to 90,000 distinct CDR3 sequences; about 70% were seen once. Total RNA and DNA came together from around 18-30 mg of bulk tissue without cell sorting. None of the patients had received treatment, and all had chronic HBV infection. Every tumor yielded five separate sampled regions.

The receptor was derived from a middle-aged man with primary liver carcinoma and hepatitis B virus infection. This rearrangement joins TRBV6-5 to TRBJ1-2, with TRBD1 as a possible D gene (6 bases). Source material: liver tumor tissue from sampling region 4. Subset denoted: tumor region T4, right-lateral pole. This chain's CDR3 is CASCAFWIGGYGYTF. The CDR3 bases are TGTGCCAGCTGCGCTTTTTGGATAGGGGGCTATGGCTACACCTTC.